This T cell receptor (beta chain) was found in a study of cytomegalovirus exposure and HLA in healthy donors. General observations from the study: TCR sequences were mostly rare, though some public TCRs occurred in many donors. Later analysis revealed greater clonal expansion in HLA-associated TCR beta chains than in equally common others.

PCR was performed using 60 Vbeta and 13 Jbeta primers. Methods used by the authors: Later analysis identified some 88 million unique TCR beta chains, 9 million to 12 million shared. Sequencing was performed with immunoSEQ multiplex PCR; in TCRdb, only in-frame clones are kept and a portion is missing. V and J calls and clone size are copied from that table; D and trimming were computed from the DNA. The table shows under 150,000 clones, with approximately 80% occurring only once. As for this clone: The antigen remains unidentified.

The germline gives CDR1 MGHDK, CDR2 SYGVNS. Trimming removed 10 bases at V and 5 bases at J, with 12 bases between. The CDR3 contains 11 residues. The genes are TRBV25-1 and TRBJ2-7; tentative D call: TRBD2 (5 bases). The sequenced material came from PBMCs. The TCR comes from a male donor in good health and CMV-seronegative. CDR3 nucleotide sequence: TGTGCCACCTCTCTCGGGAACGAGCAGTACTTC. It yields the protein CATSLGNEQYF.